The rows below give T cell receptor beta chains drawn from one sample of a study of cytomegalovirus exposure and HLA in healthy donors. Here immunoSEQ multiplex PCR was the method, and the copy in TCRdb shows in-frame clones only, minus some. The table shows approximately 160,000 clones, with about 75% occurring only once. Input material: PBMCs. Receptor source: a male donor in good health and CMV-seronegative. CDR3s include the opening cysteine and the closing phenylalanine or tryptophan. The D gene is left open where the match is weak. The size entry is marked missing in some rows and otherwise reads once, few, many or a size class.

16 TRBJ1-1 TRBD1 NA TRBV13 TGTGCCAGCAGCCCCGGGACAGGAAAATTAAACACTGAAGCTTTCTTT CASSPGTGKLNTEAFF
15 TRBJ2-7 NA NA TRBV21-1 TGTGCCAGCAGCAAAGATGGTGCGGACTCCTACGAGCAGTACTTC CASSKDGADSYEQYF
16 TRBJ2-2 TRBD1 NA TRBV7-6 TGTGCCAGCAGCGGCTGGGACAGGCCGAACACCGGGGAGCTGTTTTTT CASSGWDRPNTGELFF
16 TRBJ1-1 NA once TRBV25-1 TGTGCCAGCAGTGATTATAGGCAGGGTATGAACACTGAAGCTTTCTTT CASSDYRQGMNTEAFF
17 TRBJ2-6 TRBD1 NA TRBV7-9 TGTGCCAGCAGCCAGACAGGGGGAATTGGTGGGGCCAACGTCCTGACTTTC CASSQTGGIGGANVLTF
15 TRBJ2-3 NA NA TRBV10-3 TGTGCCATCAGTGCGGCCCCGACGGGAACAGATACGCAGTATTTT CAISAAPTGTDTQYF
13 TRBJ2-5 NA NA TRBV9 TGTGCCAGCAGCGTAGGAGGAGCGGAGACCCAGTACTTC CASSVGGAETQYF
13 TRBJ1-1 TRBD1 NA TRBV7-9 TGTGCCAGCAGTAGAACAGGGGGAACTGAAGCTTTCTTT CASSRTGGTEAFF
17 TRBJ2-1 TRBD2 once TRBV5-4 TGTGCCAGCAGCTCGCTCATTAGCGGGAGAAGCGGCAATGAGCAGTTCTTC CASSSLISGRSGNEQFF
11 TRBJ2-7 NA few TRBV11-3 TGTGCCAGCAGCTCGGGTGGCGAGCAGTACTTC CASSSGGEQYF
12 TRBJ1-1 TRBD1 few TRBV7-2 TGTGCCAGCAGTAACAGGGGGTATGAAGCTTTCTTT CASSNRGYEAFF
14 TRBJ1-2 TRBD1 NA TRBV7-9 TGTTCCAGCAGCCAATATGGGACAGACTATGGCTACACCTTC CSSSQYGTDYGYTF
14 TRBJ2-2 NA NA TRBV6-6 TGTGCCAGCAGGTTACGGACAGCTTTGGGGGAGCTGTTTTTT CASRLRTALGELFF
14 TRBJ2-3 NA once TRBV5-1 TGCGCCAGCAGCGCCGGGACTAGCACAGATACGCAGTATTTT CASSAGTSTDTQYF
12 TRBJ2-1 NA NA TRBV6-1 TGTGCCAGCAGTGACCAGTACAATGAGCAGTTCTTC CASSDQYNEQFF
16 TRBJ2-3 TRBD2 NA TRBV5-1 TGCGCCAGCAGGCCCGGTAGCGGGAGGGACACAGATACGCAGTATTTT CASRPGSGRDTDTQYF
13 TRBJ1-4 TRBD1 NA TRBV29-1 TGCAGCGTGCGGGACAGCTCTAATGAAAAACTGTTTTTT CSVRDSSNEKLFF
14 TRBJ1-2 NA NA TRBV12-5 TGTGCTAGTGGTTTGGCACTCAGAGCGGCTGGCTACACCTTC CASGLALRAAGYTF
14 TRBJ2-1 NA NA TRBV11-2 TGTGCCAGCAGCTTAGCGGGTAACTACAATGAGCAGTTCTTC CASSLAGNYNEQFF
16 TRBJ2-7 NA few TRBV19 TGTGCCAGTAGTACCCGGACTACCGGTAGCTCCTACGAGCAGTACTTC CASSTRTTGSSYEQYF
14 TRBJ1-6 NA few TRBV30 TGTGCCTGGACCTTGAAGGGGTTTAATTCACCCCTCCACTTT CAWTLKGFNSPLHF
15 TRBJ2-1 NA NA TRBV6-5 TGTGCCAGCAGGGATCTACTAAGCTCCTACAATGAGCAGTTCTTC CASRDLLSSYNEQFF
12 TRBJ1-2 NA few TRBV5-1 TGCGCCAGCAGCTTGTGGGAGGGTGGCTACACCTTC CASSLWEGGYTF
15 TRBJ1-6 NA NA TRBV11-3 TGTGCCAGCAGGGGGGGACTAGACTATAATTCACCCCTCCACTTT CASRGGLDYNSPLHF
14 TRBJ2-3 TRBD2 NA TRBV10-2 TGCGCCAGCGCTCTAGCGGGGAGCACAGATACGCAGTATTTT CASALAGSTDTQYF
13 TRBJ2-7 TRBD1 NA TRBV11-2 TGTGCCAGTGCGACAGGGCCGATCTACGAGCAGTACTTC CASATGPIYEQYF
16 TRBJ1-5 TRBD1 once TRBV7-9 TGTGCCAGCAGCCCGGCAGGGACAGGCTACAATCAGCCCCAGCATTTT CASSPAGTGYNQPQHF
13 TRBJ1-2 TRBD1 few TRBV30 TGTGCCTGGGGGGACAGGGTTGACTATGGCTACACCTTC CAWGDRVDYGYTF
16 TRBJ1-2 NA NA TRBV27 TGTGCCAGCAGCCCCCGCCGGGGGTTAGCTAACTATGGCTACACCTTC CASSPRRGLANYGYTF
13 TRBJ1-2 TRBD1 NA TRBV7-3 TGTGCCAGCAGCTTAATACAGGGGGATGGCTACACCTTC CASSLIQGDGYTF
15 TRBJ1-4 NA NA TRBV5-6 TGTGCCAGCAGCTTGGCGGGCTCCGGAGGGGAAAAACTGTTTTTT CASSLAGSGGEKLFF
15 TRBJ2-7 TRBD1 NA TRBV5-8 TGTGCCAGCAGCTTGAGGACAGGGTACACCTACGAGCAGTACTTC CASSLRTGYTYEQYF
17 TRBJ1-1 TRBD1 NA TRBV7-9 TGTGCCAGCAGCTTAATGCAGGGGGAATGGGGAGACACTGAAGCTTTCTTT CASSLMQGEWGDTEAFF
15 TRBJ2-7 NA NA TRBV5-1 TGCGCCAGCAGCTTGATGCGACAGGATCGCTACGAGCAGTACTTC CASSLMRQDRYEQYF
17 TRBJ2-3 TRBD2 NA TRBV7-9 TGTGCCAGCAGCTCTCCCCTACTAGCGGGGGGCGGCGATACGCAGTATTTT CASSSPLLAGGGDTQYF
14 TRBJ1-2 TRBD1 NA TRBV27 TGTGCCAGCAGTTTATCTGGACAGGGAGGAGGCTACACCTTC CASSLSGQGGGYTF
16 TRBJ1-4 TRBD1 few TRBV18 TGTGCCAGCTCAACTACTCCGGGACAGGGGCCTGAAAAACTGTTTTTT CASSTTPGQGPEKLFF
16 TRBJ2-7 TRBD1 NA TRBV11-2 TGTGCCAGCAGCTGGACAGGGGGCGCAGGTTCCTACGAGCAGTACTTC CASSWTGGAGSYEQYF
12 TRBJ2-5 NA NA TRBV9 TGTGCCAGCAGCGCATTTCAAGAGACCCAGTACTTC CASSAFQETQYF
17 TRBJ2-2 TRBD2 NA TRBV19 TGTGCCAGTTCGCAAGGGACTAGCGGGGGGGGCACCGGGGAGCTGTTTTTT CASSQGTSGGGTGELFF
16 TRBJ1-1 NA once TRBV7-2 TGTGCCAGCAGCTTAGTGACAGGAACCCCGAGCACTGAAGCTTTCTTT CASSLVTGTPSTEAFF